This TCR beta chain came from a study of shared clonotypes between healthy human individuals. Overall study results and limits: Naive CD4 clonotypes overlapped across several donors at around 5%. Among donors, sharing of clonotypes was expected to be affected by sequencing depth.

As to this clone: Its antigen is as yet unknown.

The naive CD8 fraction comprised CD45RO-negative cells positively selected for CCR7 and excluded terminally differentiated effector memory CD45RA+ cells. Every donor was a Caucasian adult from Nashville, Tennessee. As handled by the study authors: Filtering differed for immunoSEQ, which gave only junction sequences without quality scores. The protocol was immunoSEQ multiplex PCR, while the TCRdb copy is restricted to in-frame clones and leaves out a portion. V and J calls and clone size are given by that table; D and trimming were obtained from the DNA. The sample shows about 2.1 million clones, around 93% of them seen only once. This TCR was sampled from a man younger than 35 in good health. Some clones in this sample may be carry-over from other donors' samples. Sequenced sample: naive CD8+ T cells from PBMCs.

CDR3 amino acids: CASSPWGGSSGRSYNEQFF. The CDR3 DNA reads TGTGCCAGCAGCCCCTGGGGAGGAAGTAGCGGGAGATCCTACAATGAGCAGTTCTTC. The V and J genes are TRBV7-9 and TRBJ2-1; 9 nucleotides match TRBD2. CDR1 and CDR2 (germline): SEHNR, FQNEAQ (reference sequence). The CDR3 consists of 19 residues. Trimming at V came to 5 bases and at J to 1 base, leaving 15 bases not matched to a gene. Based on the CDR3 plus reference TRBV7-9 and TRBJ2-1, the full variable domain is DTGVSQNPRHKITKRGQNVTFRCDPISEHNRLYWYRQTLGQGPEFLTYFQNEAQLEKSRLLSDRFSAERPKGSFSTLEIQRTEQGDSAMYLCASSPWGGSSGRSYNEQFFGPGTRLTVL.